Sequencing of this T cell receptor (beta chain) was carried out in a study of blood T cell repertoires in COVID-19. Background on the study: Spain, Italy and the United States supplied samples that represented acute and convalescent COVID-19. T cells, B-cell-depleted T cells, or PBMCs provided the cDNA or gDNA that served as material.

Trimming stripped 6 bases from V and 1 base from J, with 15 bases between. The CDR3 sequence is 15 residues long. In germline, CDR1 is SNHLY, CDR2 FYNNEI. Sequencing used immunoSEQ multiplex PCR; TCRdb keeps in-frame clones, though not all of them. The sample contains fewer than 250,000 clones, approximately 80% of which appear only once. This sequence was found in a woman between 50 and 59 years old with acute or convalescent COVID-19. Specimen: peripheral blood. The chain links TRBV2 to TRBJ2-5; D is perhaps TRBD2 (6 bases). The CDR3 nucleotides are TGTGCCAGCAGGAGGGACTGGATATTCCAAGAGACCCAGTACTTC. Translated: CASRRDWIFQETQYF. The entire variable domain, with the rest obtained from reference TRBV2 and TRBJ2-5, is as follows: EPEVTQTPSHQVTQMGQEVILRCVPISNHLYFYWYRQILGQKVEFLVSFYNNEISEKSEIFDDQFSVERPDGSNFTLKIRSTKLEDSAMYFCASRRDWIFQETQYFGPGTRLLVL.